This paragraph covers one T cell receptor (beta chain) sequence. Antigen: not known. The data were obtained in a study of long-term antiretroviral therapy in people with HIV. Study observations and caveats: Those clones which expanded before ART made up the dominant part of the repertoire at all time points. Participants lacked recorded data on ART adherence, viral resistance or therapy changes.

Sequencing relied on immunoSEQ assay v3.0, run at survey level. Generated by immunoSEQ multiplex PCR, the TCRdb table keeps only in-frame clones and is missing some. The data contain 30,000 to 40,000 clones, 65% to 75% of them singletons. Trimming left V 3 bases short and J 2 bases short, with 11 bases between. The CDR3 is 14 amino acids. Germline values: CDR1 MNHEY, CDR2 SMNVEV (reference sequence). This receptor was obtained from a man in his fifties or sixties with HIV. This rearrangement joins TRBV27 to TRBJ2-7; D is possibly TRBD2 (6 bases). The specimen was unsorted PBMCs, collected 3 years after starting antiretroviral therapy. The CDR3 loop is CASSFGGRPYEQYF. CDR3 sequence (DNA): TGTGCCAGCAGTTTTGGTGGGAGGCCCTACGAGCAGTACTTC.